Below, 30 T cell receptor beta chains from the same sample are listed, as sequenced in a study of regulatory T cells in long-lasting Graves disease (dated by TCRdb to 2020 to 2022). Libraries were made using multiplex PCR. The listed sequencing device is Illumina HiSeq 4000. To build TCR beta libraries, CDR3 regions were amplified by Arm-PCR using iRepertoire HTBI primers. TCRdb cleaned the public reads at Q25 with fastp, built clones with MiXCR and kept in-frame beta chains. Merged by CDR3 protein, the rows form single entries marked with the most common genes and DNA. In all, the sample holds about 660,000 distinct CDR3 sequences, and roughly 30% of those were seen once. Roughly 46% of the sample is taken by the ten largest. The meaning of the sample's time point label: persistent/refractory GD, antithyroid drugs over 5 years with positive TRAb. For both TCR sequencing and RNA sequencing, RNA was extracted from PBMCs using TRIzol.

Sample: peripheral blood mononuclear cells (PBMCs), taken when the disease was refractory, from a patient treated with antithyroid drugs. These receptors all stem from a female donor with Graves disease.

This clonotype was seen more than once but under ten times. The V call is TRBV11-2, the J call TRBJ1-2; tentatively, D is TRBD1 (5 bases). The CDR3 is 18 amino acids. V was pared by 4 bases and J by 1 base, with 22 bases between. Germline CDR1 reads SGHAT; CDR2 reads FQNNGV. The CDR3 reads CASSSLYGRDDNNYGYTF. CDR3 bases: TGTGCCAGCAGCTCACTATATGGCAGGGATGACAATAACTATGGCTACACCTTC.

This clonotype was picked up many times. This chain connects TRBV7-9 to TRBJ1-1; a weak D match, TRBD1 (5 bases). The length of the CDR3 is 16 residues. Germline V gives CDR1 SEHNR, CDR2 FQNEAQ (reference sequence). Trimming took 2 bases from V and 1 from J, leaving 14 bases between them. The CDR3 spells CASSLRSGGKNTEAFF. In DNA, the CDR3 is TGTGCCAGCAGCTTAAGGTCTGGGGGTAAGAACACTGAAGCTTTCTTT.

This clonotype was recorded many times. V gene TRBV11-2 combines with J gene TRBJ2-7; D uncertain. Germline CDR1 and CDR2: SGHAT and FQNNGV. The germline V and J ends were trimmed by 5 bases and 0 bases, with 17 bases remaining between them. This CDR3 spans 16 amino acids. The CDR3 sequence is CASSAHISRSSYEQYF. In nucleotides, the CDR3 is TGTGCCAGCAGCGCCCACATCAGCAGGAGCTCCTACGAGCAGTACTTC.

The chain carries TRBV5-6 and TRBJ1-5; D is unclear. Germline CDR1 reads SGHDT; CDR2 reads YYEEEE. The ends were cut back, 5 bases at V and 2 bases at J, with 17 bases in the middle. The CDR3 is 16 amino acids. The CDR3 sequence is CASSAYGVRGNQPQHF. CDR3 nucleotide sequence: TGTGCCAGCAGTGCCTACGGGGTTAGGGGCAATCAGCCCCAGCATTTT. The full variable domain, in which reference TRBV5-6 and TRBJ1-5 provide the parts outside the CDR3, is DAGVTQSPTHLIKTRGQQVTLRCSPKSGHDTVSWYQQALGQGPQFIFQYYEEEERQRGNFPDRFSGHQFPNYSSELNVNALLLGDSALYLCASSAYGVRGNQPQHFGDGTRLSIL.

The gene calls are TRBV20-1 and TRBJ1-2; TRBD1 agrees at 9 bases. From germline, CDR1 is DFQATT and CDR2 SNEGSKA (reference sequence). CDR3 length equals 14 residues. V shed 5 bases, J shed 5 bases, and the junction held 9 bases outside the gene matches. This CDR3 is CSAGGPDRGYGYTF. The CDR3, as DNA: TGCAGTGCTGGTGGACCGGACAGGGGTTATGGCTACACCTTC.

The chain has TRBV27 and TRBJ2-7, with a tentative D call TRBD2 (6 bases). The germline V and J ends were trimmed by 5 bases and 3 bases, with 17 bases remaining between them. The CDR3 has 15 amino acids. Germline CDR1 reads MNHEY; CDR2 reads SMNVEV (reference sequence). CDR3 sequence reads: CASSPPGRSHYEQYF. The CDR3 DNA follows: TGTGCCAGCAGTCCCCCCGGGAGATCCCACTACGAGCAGTACTTC.

This chain connects TRBV5-1 to TRBJ2-4, with unresolved D. The CDR3 is made up of 14 amino acids. The germline V gene has CDR1 SGHRS and CDR2 YFSETQ. V dropped 1 base and J dropped 8 bases, with 13 bases sitting between them. CDR3: CASSLTVLRDIQYF. In DNA, the CDR3 is TGCGCCAGCAGCTTGACCGTCCTAAGGGACATTCAGTACTTC.

The V call is TRBV6-1, the J call TRBJ1-2; 7 bases map to TRBD1. The CDR3 has 15 amino acids. V trimming: 6 bases; J trimming: 4 bases; junction bases outside the gene matches: 11. CDR1 MNHNS and CDR2 SASEGT come from the germline V gene. The CDR3 loop reads CASRERGTAGYGYTF. CDR3 DNA: TGTGCCAGCAGAGAACGGGGGACAGCGGGCTATGGCTACACCTTC.

This clonotype appeared many times. The chain couples TRBV11-2 to TRBJ1-4; D remains unclear. Germline-derived CDR1 and CDR2 are SGHAT and FQNNGV. The CDR3 sequence is 15 residues long. V lost 1 base and J lost 8, with 14 bases in between. The CDR3 nucleotides are TGTGCCAGCAGCTTAGTCCGTGTAAAGGGAGAAAAACTGTTTTTT. Its translation is CASSLVRVKGEKLFF.

There are many counts of this clonotype. The J gene is TRBJ1-2, the V gene TRBV6-1; a weak D match, TRBD1 (6 bases). The CDR3 totals 14 residues. Looked up from germline, CDR1 is MNHNS and CDR2 is SASEGT. Between the trimmed V and J ends, which lost 1 base and 6 bases, there was a span of 12 bases. The CDR3 region is CASSEEDSTHGYTF. CDR3 in DNA: TGTGCCAGCAGTGAAGAGGACAGCACCCATGGCTACACCTTC.

This clonotype turned up a few times. The chain employs TRBV28 and TRBJ2-7, with no clear D. CDR3 size: 14 residues. The V and J ends lost 3 bases and 0 bases respectively, with 9 bases between them. Germline lookup yields CDR1 MDHEN and CDR2 SYDVKM. CDR3 in DNA: TGTGCCAGCAGTTTCTCTCCCAACTCCTACGAGCAGTACTTC. Its translation is CASSFSPNSYEQYF.

The chain uses TRBV28 and TRBJ1-2; weak D call: TRBD1 (6 bases). This CDR3 region has 16 residues. V lost 2 bases and J lost 2, with 15 bases in between. CDR1 MDHEN and CDR2 SYDVKM come from the germline V gene. In DNA, the CDR3 is TGTGCCAGCAGTTTACCGACAGGCGCGCTGAACTATGGCTACACCTTC. It specifies CASSLPTGALNYGYTF.

This chain uses TRBV7-2 with TRBJ1-2; D not resolved. V was cut by 7 bases and J by 5 bases, with 14 bases left in between. The CDR3 contains 13 residues. Germline lookup yields CDR1 SGHTA and CDR2 FQGNSA. The CDR3 DNA reads as TGTGCCAGCACCCCTCGGGGATTGTATGGCTACACCTTC. Translating it yields CASTPRGLYGYTF.

The sample holds a few counts of this clonotype. The chain carries TRBV5-1 and TRBJ2-7, with 8 bases matching TRBD1. CDR1 is SGHRS, CDR2 YFSETQ, per germline. This CDR3 has 14 amino acids. J lost 5 bases, V lost 2 bases, and 6 bases had no gene match. The DNA of the CDR3 is TGCGCCAGCAGCTTTACAGGGGGAAGGAACGAGCAGTACTTC. Its protein is CASSFTGGRNEQYF.

The J gene is TRBJ1-2, the V gene TRBV20-1; TRBD1 agrees at 9 bases. This CDR3 region has 12 residues. The V gene end was trimmed by 6 bases and the J gene end by 4 bases; junction bases not matched to a gene: 3. Germline values: CDR1 DFQATT, CDR2 SNEGSKA (reference sequence). The CDR3 bases are TGCAGTGCCACAGGGGGCAGCTATGGCTACACCTTC. Its protein product is CSATGGSYGYTF.

The gene calls are TRBV7-2 and TRBJ1-5, with unresolved D. This CDR3 is built from 14 residues. V lost 4 bases and J 4 bases, leaving 11 bases between the germline ends. Looked up from germline, CDR1 is SGHTA and CDR2 is FQGNSA. The CDR3 is CASSSGRRNQPQHF. CDR3 sequence (DNA): TGTGCCAGCAGCTCCGGACGGCGAAATCAGCCCCAGCATTTT.

A word on this clonotype: This sequence may be a read error, since a much larger clone differs from it by one base. This sequence joins TRBV6-2 or TRBV6-3 and TRBJ1-1; no clear D gene. The V gene's germline CDR1 is MNHEY and CDR2 SVGEGT. This CDR3 has 14 residues. The CDR3 protein is CASSRRWMNTEVFF. Written as DNA, the CDR3 is TGTGCCAGCAGTCGTAGGTGGATGAACACTGAAGTTTTCTTT.

This clonotype occurred a few times. DNA of the CDR3: TGTGCCACAGGGGTGGGAGTCCTGCCCTACGAGCAGTACTTC. It yields the protein CATGVGVLPYEQYF. The rearrangement joins TRBV6-1 to TRBJ2-7; D is perhaps TRBD1 (6 bases). Germline CDR1 reads MNHNS; CDR2 reads SASEGT. V lost 10 bases, J lost 2 bases, and 18 bases lay in between. This CDR3 spans 14 amino acids.

The chain links TRBV19 to TRBJ1-5, with D possibly TRBD1 on 5 matching bases. This CDR3 is 14 amino acids long. Germline values: CDR1 LNHDA, CDR2 SQIVND (reference sequence). Deletions cut 7 bases from V and 0 bases from J, with 10 bases between. The CDR3 is CASTGQSSNQPQHF. The CDR3 nucleotides are TGTGCCAGTACAGGACAAAGTAGCAATCAGCCCCAGCATTTT.

The genes are TRBV6-5 and TRBJ2-7; 10 nucleotides agree with TRBD1. Germline loops: CDR1 MNHEY, CDR2 SVGAGI. This CDR3 spans 14 amino acids. The V gene end was trimmed by 4 bases and the J gene end by 4 bases; junction bases not matched to a gene: 4. CDR3 coding DNA: TGTGCCAGCAGTTCCGGACAGGGGGAATACGAGCAGTACTTC. Amino acids: CASSSGQGEYEQYF.

This rearrangement joins TRBV6-1 to TRBJ1-5; D is uncertain. Deletions cut 8 bases from V and 5 bases from J, with 16 bases between. Germline lookup yields CDR1 MNHNS and CDR2 SASEGT. The CDR3 length is 14 residues. The CDR3 loop reads CASWPKEGYQPQHF. CDR3 bases: TGTGCCAGCTGGCCCAAGGAGGGTTATCAGCCCCAGCATTTT.

At least ten counts were recorded for this clonotype. This chain joins TRBV2 and TRBJ1-1; D call uncertain. The V gene's germline CDR1 is SNHLY and CDR2 FYNNEI. The CDR3 runs to 14 residues. The V end was cut by 2 bases, the J end by 4 bases, with 11 bases between. The CDR3 reads CASSEMGGGTEAFF. CDR3 sequence (DNA): TGTGCCAGCAGTGAAATGGGCGGAGGCACTGAAGCTTTCTTT. Variable domain in full (rest from reference TRBV2 and TRBJ1-1): EPEVTQTPSHQVTQMGQEVILRCVPISNHLYFYWYRQILGQKVEFLVSFYNNEISEKSEIFDDQFSVERPDGSNFTLKIRSTKLEDSAMYFCASSEMGGGTEAFFGQGTRLTVV.

The sample holds a few counts of this clonotype. This chain joins TRBV14 and TRBJ2-7; 7 nucleotides line up with TRBD1. J lost 3 bases, V lost 1 base, and 9 bases had no gene match. There are 16 residues in the CDR3. Looked up from germline, CDR1 is SGHDN and CDR2 is FVKESK. The CDR3 DNA reads as TGTGCCAGCAGCCAAGCCCCCGGGACAGACATCTACGAGCAGTACTTC. Its protein product is CASSQAPGTDIYEQYF.

This clonotype was recorded a few times. V and J are TRBV29-1 and TRBJ1-2; D is ambiguous. Germline V gene lookup returns CDR1 SQVTM and CDR2 ANQGSEA. The germline V and J ends were trimmed by 6 bases and 6 bases, with 20 bases remaining between them. This CDR3 is built from 14 residues. This CDR3 is CSVMRLGVEDGYTF. Written as DNA, the CDR3 is TGCAGCGTGATGAGGCTTGGGGTAGAAGATGGCTACACCTTC.

As concerns this clonotype: The junction shows a germline mismatch at one end, possibly a read error. This chain joins TRBV5-1 and TRBJ1-5, with a possible D match to TRBD1 (5 bases). The CDR3 contains 13 residues. Per germline, CDR1 SGHRS and CDR2 YFSETQ. The CDR3 reads CASSLDSTQPQHF. In DNA, the CDR3 is TGTGCCAGCAGTTTAGACAGTACCCAGCCCCAGCATTTT.

CDR3 sequence reads: CAISPTARDQPQHF. The CDR3 region has the DNA TGTGCCATCAGCCCGACGGCTAGGGATCAGCCCCAGCATTTT. V gene TRBV10-3 combines with J gene TRBJ1-5, with D uncertain. Per germline, CDR1 ENHRY and CDR2 SYGVKD. The CDR3 loop spans 14 amino acids. Trimming shortened V by 6 bases and J by 5 bases, and 14 bases separated the two germline ends.

This clonotype occurred a few times. This sequence joins TRBV6-2 or TRBV6-3 and TRBJ2-3; the D gene is possibly TRBD2 (6 bases). CDR1 MNHEY and CDR2 SVGEGT come from the germline V gene. The CDR3 is 20 residues long. V was cut by 0 bases and J by 2 bases, with 24 bases left in between. CDR3 coding DNA: TGTGCCAGCAGTTACTCCTCTCCCTGGCGGGACGCCTCCAACACAGATACGCAGTATTTT. Translation: CASSYSSPWRDASNTDTQYF.

The CDR3, as DNA: TGTGCCAGCAGCTTAGCGGGAGCTGACTACGAGCAGTACTTC. This sequence encodes CASSLAGADYEQYF. The chain recombines TRBV7-9 with TRBJ2-7; weak D call: TRBD2 (5 bases). The CDR3 contains 14 residues. Per the germline V gene, CDR1 is SEHNR and CDR2 is FQNEAQ (reference sequence). The V gene lost 0 bases and the J gene lost 3 bases, with 9 bases spanning the gap.

This clonotype was counted a few times. Germline and junction disagree at one end, which may indicate a read error. V is TRBV5-1 and J is TRBJ1-1, with D possibly being TRBD1 (6 bases). Germline CDR1 and CDR2: SGHRS and YFSETQ. This CDR3 region has 15 residues. CDR3 amino acids: CASSLGSQGNAEAFF. The CDR3 bases are TGCGCCAGCAGCTTGGGGTCTCAGGGGAACGCTGAAGCTTTCTTT. Drawing the rest from reference TRBV5-1 and TRBJ1-1, the complete variable domain is KAGVTQTPRYLIKTRGQQVTLSCSPISGHRSVSWYQQTPGQGLQFLFEYFSETQRNKGNFPGRFSGRQFSNSRSEMNVSTLELGDSALYLCASSLGSQGNAEAFFGQGTRLTVV.

This clonotype was counted many times. CDR3 nucleotides: TGTGCCAGCAGTTACTCCACCCGGGTCCCACCTCACGGCTCCTACGAGCAGTACTTC. As protein: CASSYSTRVPPHGSYEQYF. The rearrangement joins TRBV6-5 to TRBJ2-7; D not certain. Trimming left V 0 bases short and J 0 bases short, with 21 bases between. Germline loops: CDR1 MNHEY, CDR2 SVGAGI. The CDR3 is 19 residues long.